In its sample, the clone carrying this TCR beta chain was seen once. This specimen comes from a study of blood T cell repertoires in COVID-19. For the study at large: Sites across the United States, Italy and Spain contributed samples from acute and convalescent COVID-19. The cDNA or gDNA used as material had been derived from T cells, B-cell-depleted T cells, or PBMCs.

Germline CDR1 and CDR2: MNHEY and SVGAGI. The CDR3 has 16 residues. The V and J ends lost 0 bases and 0 bases, in that order; junction bases with no gene match: 5. TCRdb's copy holds only in-frame clones and misses some; the assay was immunoSEQ multiplex PCR. The data contain around 300,000 clones, around 87% of them singletons. The sequenced sample consisted of PBMCs or T cells enriched from blood (not recorded which). This TCR derives from a woman aged 18-29 years with acute COVID-19. The rearrangement uses TRBV6-5 and TRBJ2-7; 7 nucleotides match TRBD2. CDR3 sequence reads: CASSYSGRENSYEQYF. The CDR3 DNA reads TGTGCCAGCAGTTACTCTGGGCGGGAGAACTCCTACGAGCAGTACTTC.